This TCR beta chain was recorded in a study of CD8 T cells in ankylosing spondylitis. Study-wide results and limits: Researchers reportedly found disease-linked clones significantly enriched in matched ankylosing spondylitis synovial fluid.

Looked up from germline, CDR1 is MDHEN and CDR2 is SYDVKM. Trimming cost V 2 bases and J 7 bases, with 21 bases left between them. The CDR3 totals 16 residues. In regard to this clonotype: Its specificity is not known.

Each TCR beta library was made by quantitative 5'-RACE that incorporated molecular barcodes. TCRdb processed the 5' RACE reads anew with MiXCR; each CDR3 protein has one entry. The top ten clones hold approximately 14% of a sample with 380,000 or so distinct CDR3 sequences, roughly 20% of them seen once. The sequencing input was blood, either unsorted or a sorted T cell fraction (not recorded which). The V call is TRBV28, the J call TRBJ2-7; D is undetermined. The TCR originated in a male donor with ankylosing spondylitis or in good health (not recorded which). Written as DNA, the CDR3 is TGTGCCAGCAGTTTAGGTATAGTCTCCTCGGCAGATGAGCAGTACTTC. This sequence encodes CASSLGIVSSADEQYF.